This T cell receptor beta chain emerged from a study of T cell changes during pregnancy in multiple sclerosis. This clone showed up just a few times. Data came from immunoSEQ multiplex PCR; TCRdb stores just in-frame clones and leaves some out. Among around 100,000 clones listed, about nine tenths were seen once. The sample consisted of peripheral blood, taken in the second trimester of pregnancy. This TCR derives from a female donor in good health, enrolled as a control in a pregnancy study.

CDR3 coding DNA: TGTGCCAGCAGCTTAGCGCACCCCCAGGGGCATTCACCCCTCCACTTT. Translated, it gives CASSLAHPQGHSPLHF. V gene TRBV7-8 combines with J gene TRBJ1-6; the D gene is possibly TRBD1 (6 bases). The CDR3 is made up of 16 amino acids. The germline gives CDR1 SGHVS, CDR2 FQNEAQ. V was pared by 0 bases and J by 8 bases, with 14 bases between.